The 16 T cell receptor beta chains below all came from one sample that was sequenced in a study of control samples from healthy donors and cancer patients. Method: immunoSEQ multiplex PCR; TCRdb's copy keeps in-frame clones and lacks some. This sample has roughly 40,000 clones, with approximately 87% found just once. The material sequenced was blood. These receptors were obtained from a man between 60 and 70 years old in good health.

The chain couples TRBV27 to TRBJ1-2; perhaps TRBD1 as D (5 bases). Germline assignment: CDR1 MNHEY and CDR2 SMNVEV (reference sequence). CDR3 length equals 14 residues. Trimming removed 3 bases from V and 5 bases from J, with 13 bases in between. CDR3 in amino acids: CASSFSGTWYGYTF. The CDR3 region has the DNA TGTGCCAGCAGTTTCAGCGGGACCTGGTATGGCTACACCTTC.

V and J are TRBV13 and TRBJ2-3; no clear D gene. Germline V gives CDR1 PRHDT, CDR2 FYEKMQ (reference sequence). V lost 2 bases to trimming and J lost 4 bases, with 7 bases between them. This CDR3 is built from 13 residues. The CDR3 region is CASSLRGADTQYF. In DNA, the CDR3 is TGTGCCAGCAGCTTACGAGGTGCAGATACGCAGTATTTT.

The CDR3 DNA reads as TGCGCCAGCAGGACAGGGAGGGACCCTGAAGCTTTCTTT. Its protein product is CASRTGRDPEAFF. This chain links TRBV5-1 with TRBJ1-1; TRBD1 agrees at 7 bases. This CDR3 comprises 13 residues. Looked up from germline, CDR1 is SGHRS and CDR2 is YFSETQ. With V trimmed by 5 bases and J by 6 bases, 7 bases remained unmatched.

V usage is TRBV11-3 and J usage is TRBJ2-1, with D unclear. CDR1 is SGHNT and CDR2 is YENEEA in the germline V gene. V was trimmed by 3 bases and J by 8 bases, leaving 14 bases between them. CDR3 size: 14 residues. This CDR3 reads CASSFLGRRDEQFF. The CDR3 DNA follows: TGTGCCAGCAGCTTCTTGGGCAGAAGGGATGAGCAGTTCTTC.

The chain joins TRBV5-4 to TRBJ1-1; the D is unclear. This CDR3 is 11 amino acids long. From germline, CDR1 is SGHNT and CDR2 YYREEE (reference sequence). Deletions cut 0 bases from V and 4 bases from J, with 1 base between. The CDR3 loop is CASSLATEAFF. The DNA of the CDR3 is TGTGCCAGCAGCTTGGCCACTGAAGCTTTCTTT.

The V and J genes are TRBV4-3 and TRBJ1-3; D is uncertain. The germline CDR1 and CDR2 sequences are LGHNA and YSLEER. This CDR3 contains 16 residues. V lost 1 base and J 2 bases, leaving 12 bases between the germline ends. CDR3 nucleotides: TGCGCCAGCAGCCAAGGTACGGCGGAGACTGGAAACACCATATATTTT. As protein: CASSQGTAETGNTIYF.

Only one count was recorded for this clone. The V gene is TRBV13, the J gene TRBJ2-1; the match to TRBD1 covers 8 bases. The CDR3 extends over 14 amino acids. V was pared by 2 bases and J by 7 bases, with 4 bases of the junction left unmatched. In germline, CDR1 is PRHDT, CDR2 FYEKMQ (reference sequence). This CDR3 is CASSLIGQGNEQFF. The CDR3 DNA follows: TGTGCCAGCAGCTTAATTGGACAGGGAAATGAGCAGTTCTTC.

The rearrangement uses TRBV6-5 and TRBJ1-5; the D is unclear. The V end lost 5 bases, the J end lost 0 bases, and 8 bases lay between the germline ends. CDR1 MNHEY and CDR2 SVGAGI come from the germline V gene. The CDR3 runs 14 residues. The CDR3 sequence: CASSRDSSNQPQHF. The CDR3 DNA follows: TGTGCCAGCAGTAGGGATTCTAGCAATCAGCCCCAGCATTTT.

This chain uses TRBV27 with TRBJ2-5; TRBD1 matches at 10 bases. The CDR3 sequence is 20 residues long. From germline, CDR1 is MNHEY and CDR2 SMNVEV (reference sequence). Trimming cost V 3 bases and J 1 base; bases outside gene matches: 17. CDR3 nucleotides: TGTGCCAGCAGTTTCTCCTATCCCGGGACAGGGGTTGGGCGCCAAGAGACCCAGTACTTC. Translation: CASSFSYPGTGVGRQETQYF.

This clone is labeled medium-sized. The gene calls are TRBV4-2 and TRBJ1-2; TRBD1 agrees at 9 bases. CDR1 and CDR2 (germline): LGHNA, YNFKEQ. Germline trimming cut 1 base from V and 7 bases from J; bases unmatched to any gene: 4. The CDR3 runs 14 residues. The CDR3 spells CASSQADRGAGYTF. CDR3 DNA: TGTGCCAGCAGCCAAGCCGACAGGGGGGCTGGCTACACCTTC.

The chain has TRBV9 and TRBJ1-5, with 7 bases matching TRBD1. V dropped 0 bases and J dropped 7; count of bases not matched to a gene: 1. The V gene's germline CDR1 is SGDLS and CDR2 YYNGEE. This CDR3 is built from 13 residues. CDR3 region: CASSVGDSQPQHF. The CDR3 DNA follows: TGTGCCAGCAGCGTAGGGGACAGCCAGCCCCAGCATTTT.

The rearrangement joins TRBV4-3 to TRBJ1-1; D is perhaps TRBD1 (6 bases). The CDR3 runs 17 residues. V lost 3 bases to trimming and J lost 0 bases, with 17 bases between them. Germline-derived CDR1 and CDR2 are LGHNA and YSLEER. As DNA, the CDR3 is TGCGCCAGCAGCCAGGCCGCCGTGACAGGAGTGAACACTGAAGCTTTCTTT. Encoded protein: CASSQAAVTGVNTEAFF.

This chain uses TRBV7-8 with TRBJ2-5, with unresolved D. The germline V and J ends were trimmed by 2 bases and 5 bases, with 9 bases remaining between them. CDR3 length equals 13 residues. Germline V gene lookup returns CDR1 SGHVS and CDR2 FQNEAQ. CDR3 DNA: TGTGCCAGCAGCTTACAACCCCGGGAGACCCAGTACTTC. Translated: CASSLQPRETQYF. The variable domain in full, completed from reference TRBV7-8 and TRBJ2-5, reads GAGVSQSPRYKVAKRGQDVALRCDPISGHVSLFWYQQALGQGPEFLTYFQNEAQLDKSGLPSDRFFAERPEGSVSTLKIQRTQQEDSAVYLCASSLQPRETQYFGPGTRLLVL.

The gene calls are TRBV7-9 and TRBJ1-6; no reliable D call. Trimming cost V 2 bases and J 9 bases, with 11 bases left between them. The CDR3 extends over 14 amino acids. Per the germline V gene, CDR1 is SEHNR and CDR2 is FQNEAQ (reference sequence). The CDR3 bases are TGTGCCAGCAGCTTATTGACCCCCGGTTCACCCCTCCACTTT. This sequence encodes CASSLLTPGSPLHF.

The CDR3 spells CASSLLGGFTGELFF. CDR3 DNA: TGCGCCAGCAGCTTGTTAGGGGGCTTCACCGGGGAGCTGTTTTTT. The V and J genes are TRBV5-1 and TRBJ2-2, with 7 bases fitting TRBD1. CDR1 and CDR2 from the germline V gene are SGHRS and YFSETQ. V trimming: 1 base; J trimming: 4 bases; junction bases outside the gene matches: 4. This CDR3 region has 15 residues.

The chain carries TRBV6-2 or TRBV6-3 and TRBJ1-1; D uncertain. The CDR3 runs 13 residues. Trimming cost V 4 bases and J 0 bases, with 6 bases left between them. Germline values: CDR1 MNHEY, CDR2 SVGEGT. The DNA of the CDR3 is TGTGCCAGCAGTTTGGGTATGAACACTGAAGCTTTCTTT. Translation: CASSLGMNTEAFF.